Listed here are 10 T cell receptor beta chains from one sample, sequenced in a study of control samples from healthy donors and cancer patients. Sequenced by immunoSEQ multiplex PCR; TCRdb stores in-frame clones only, minus some. The sample carries 170,000 or so clones, about nine tenths recorded once. The sequenced sample consisted of blood. The receptors derive from a woman aged 40 to 50 in good health.

V usage is TRBV7-9 and J usage is TRBJ1-2; D gene ambiguous. The CDR3 covers 13 residues. Trimming stripped 6 bases from V and 5 bases from J, with 13 bases between. Germline V lookup: CDR1 SEHNR, CDR2 FQNEAQ (reference sequence). This CDR3 is CASSSDRVYGYTF. CDR3 DNA sequence: TGTGCCAGCAGTTCGGACCGGGTATATGGCTACACCTTC.

This sequence joins TRBV11-3 and TRBJ2-2; D is unclear. This CDR3 has 16 residues. V was shortened by 0 bases and J by 1 base, with 9 bases between the two germline ends. The germline CDR1 and CDR2 sequences are SGHNT and YENEEA. The CDR3 spells CASSLDNPWNTGELFF. The CDR3 DNA sequence: TGTGCCAGCAGCTTAGATAACCCATGGAACACCGGGGAGCTGTTTTTT.

The CDR3 spells CASSLSGNSPLHF. The DNA of the CDR3 is TGTGCCAGCAGTTTATCGGGGAATTCACCCCTCCACTTT. The chain joins TRBV28 to TRBJ1-6; no firm D call. From germline, CDR1 is MDHEN and CDR2 SYDVKM. The CDR3 is made up of 13 amino acids. Trimming shortened V by 1 base and J by 7 bases, and 5 bases separated the two germline ends.

The rearrangement joins TRBV6-6 to TRBJ1-1; 9 positions match TRBD1. The CDR3 runs 15 residues. The germline CDR1 and CDR2 sequences are MNHNY and SVGAGI (reference sequence). The J segment lost 0 bases and the V segment lost 4 bases, leaving 3 bases of the junction unmatched. The DNA of the CDR3 is TGTGCCAGCAGTTCCCGGGACAGGGTGAACACTGAAGCTTTCTTT. It specifies CASSSRDRVNTEAFF.

The chain carries TRBV5-6 and TRBJ1-3; maybe TRBD1 (5 bases). Trimming took 5 bases from V and 6 from J, leaving 9 bases between them. Germline CDR1 SGHDT, CDR2 YYEEEE. This CDR3 contains 12 residues. The CDR3 DNA reads as TGTGCCAGCAGTACAGGCCTAAACACCATATATTTT. It translates to CASSTGLNTIYF.

This clone was observed a single time. V and J are TRBV11-2 and TRBJ2-7; 10 positions agree with TRBD2. This CDR3 has 17 residues. From germline, CDR1 is SGHAT and CDR2 FQNNGV. V lost 2 bases and J lost 5; bases outside the gene matches: 12. This CDR3 reads CASSLSWESGGADEQYF. CDR3 DNA: TGTGCCAGCAGCTTATCGTGGGAAAGCGGGGGGGCCGACGAGCAGTACTTC.

The V call is TRBV6-5, the J call TRBJ1-2; D call uncertain. Between the trimmed V and J ends, which lost 0 bases and 3 bases, there was a span of 8 bases. This CDR3 is built from 14 residues. Germline V gives CDR1 MNHEY, CDR2 SVGAGI. This CDR3 reads CASSYSGKDYGYTF. Here the CDR3 DNA reads TGTGCCAGCAGTTACTCAGGGAAAGACTATGGCTACACCTTC.

The chain joins TRBV2 to TRBJ1-2, with 10 bases fitting TRBD1. Germline V gene data show CDR1 as SNHLY and CDR2 as FYNNEI. CDR3 length equals 13 residues. V was clipped by 8 bases and J by 2 bases; unmatched bases: 2. The CDR3 DNA sequence: TGTGCCAGCCAGACAGGGGGCAACTATGGCTACACCTTC. The encoded protein is CASQTGGNYGYTF. Complete variable domain (other parts from reference TRBV2 and TRBJ1-2): EPEVTQTPSHQVTQMGQEVILRCVPISNHLYFYWYRQILGQKVEFLVSFYNNEISEKSEIFDDQFSVERPDGSNFTLKIRSTKLEDSAMYFCASQTGGNYGYTFGSGTRLTVV.

V usage is TRBV7-2 and J usage is TRBJ1-3, with D perhaps matching TRBD1 (6 bases). The CDR3 consists of 15 residues. V was cut by 3 bases and J by 2 bases, with 11 bases left in between. Germline V gene data show CDR1 as SGHTA and CDR2 as FQGNSA. The CDR3 loop is CASSLAQGAGNTIYF. CDR3 DNA: TGTGCCAGCAGCTTGGCACAGGGCGCTGGAAACACCATATATTTT.

V and J are TRBV3-1 (or the pseudogene TRBV3-2) and TRBJ2-1, with 9 bases identical to TRBD2. The CDR3 runs 15 residues. With 4 bases clipped from V and 5 bases from J, the junction kept 6 bases outside the gene matches. The germline V gene has CDR1 LGHDT and CDR2 YNNKEL (reference sequence). The CDR3 reads CASSRMAGGNNEQFF. Here the CDR3 DNA reads TGTGCCAGCAGCCGGATGGCGGGGGGGAACAATGAGCAGTTCTTC.